This record concerns one T cell receptor beta chain sequence. Its antigen is unknown. Looked up from germline, CDR1 is SGHRS and CDR2 is YFSETQ. This CDR3 region has 13 residues. Trimming shortened V by 2 bases and J by 7 bases, and 13 bases separated the two germline ends. This specimen belongs to a study of T cell responses to AZD1222 COVID-19 vaccine. Study results and caveats: Mostly white British, mostly female donors; authors suggested clonal diversity may be underestimated. Repertoires were obtained solely post-peak T cell response.

Libraries were prepared by immunoSEQ multiplex PCR; TCRdb keeps only in-frame clonotypes and omits some of them. The sample yields 150,000 to 200,000 clones, approximately 93% seen once. The V and J genes are TRBV5-1 and TRBJ2-7, with D possibly being TRBD1 (5 bases). The origin of this receptor is an adult in good health. Specimen: peripheral blood, collected on day 0 of AZD1222 vaccination. The CDR3 region is CASSLFAKGEQYF. CDR3 sequence (DNA): TGCGCCAGCAGCTTATTCGCAAAGGGGGAGCAGTACTTC.